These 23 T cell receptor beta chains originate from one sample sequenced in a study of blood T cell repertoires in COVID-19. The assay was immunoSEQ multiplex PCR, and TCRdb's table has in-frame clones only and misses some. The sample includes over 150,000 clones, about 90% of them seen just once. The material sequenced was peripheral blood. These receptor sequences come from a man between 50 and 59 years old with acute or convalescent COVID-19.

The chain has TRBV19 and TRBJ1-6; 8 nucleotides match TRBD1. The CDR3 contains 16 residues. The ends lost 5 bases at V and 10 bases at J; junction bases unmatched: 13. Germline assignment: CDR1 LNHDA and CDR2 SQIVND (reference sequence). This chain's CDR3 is CASSAVRGQNLSPLHF. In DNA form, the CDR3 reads TGTGCCAGTAGTGCGGTCAGGGGGCAAAATCTCTCACCCCTCCACTTT.

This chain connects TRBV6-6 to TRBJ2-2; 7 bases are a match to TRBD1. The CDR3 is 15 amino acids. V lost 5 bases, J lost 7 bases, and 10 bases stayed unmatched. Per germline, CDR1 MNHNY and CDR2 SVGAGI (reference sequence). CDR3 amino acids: CASSTRQGFGGELFF. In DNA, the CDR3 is TGTGCCAGCAGTACCCGACAGGGATTTGGCGGGGAGCTGTTTTTT.

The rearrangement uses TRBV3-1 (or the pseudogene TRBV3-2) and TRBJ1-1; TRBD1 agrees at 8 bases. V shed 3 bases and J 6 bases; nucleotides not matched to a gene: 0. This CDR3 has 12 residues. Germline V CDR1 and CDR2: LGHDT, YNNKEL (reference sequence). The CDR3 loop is CASSQTGAEAFF. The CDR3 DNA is TGTGCCAGCAGCCAGACAGGGGCTGAAGCTTTCTTT.

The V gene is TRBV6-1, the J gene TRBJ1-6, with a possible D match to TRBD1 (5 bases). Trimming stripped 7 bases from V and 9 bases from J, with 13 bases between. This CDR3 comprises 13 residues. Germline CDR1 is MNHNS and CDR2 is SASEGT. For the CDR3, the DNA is TGTGCCAGCACTTGGCAGGGCGGTTCACCCCTCCACTTT. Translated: CASTWQGGSPLHF.

The CDR3 reads CASSQRTSGGYNEQFF. The CDR3 DNA sequence: TGTGCCAGCAGCCAAAGGACTAGCGGGGGATACAATGAGCAGTTCTTC. The chain joins TRBV9 to TRBJ2-1, with 13 nucleotides matching TRBD2. With V trimmed by 4 bases and J by 4 bases, 5 bases remained unmatched. The CDR3 covers 16 residues. CDR1 SGDLS and CDR2 YYNGEE come from the germline V gene.

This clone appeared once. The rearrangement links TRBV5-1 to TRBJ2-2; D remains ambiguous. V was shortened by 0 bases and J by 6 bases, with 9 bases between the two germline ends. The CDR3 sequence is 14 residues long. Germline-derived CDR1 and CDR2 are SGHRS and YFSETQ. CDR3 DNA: TGCGCCAGCAGCTTGGCCCTAGACCCCGGGGAGCTGTTTTTT. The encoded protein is CASSLALDPGELFF.

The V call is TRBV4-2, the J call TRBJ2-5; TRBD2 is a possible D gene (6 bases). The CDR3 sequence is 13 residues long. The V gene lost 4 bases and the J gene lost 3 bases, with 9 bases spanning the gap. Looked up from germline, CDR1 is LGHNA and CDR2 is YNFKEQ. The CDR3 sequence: CASSPTSKETQYF. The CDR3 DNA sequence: TGTGCCAGCAGCCCAACTAGCAAAGAGACCCAGTACTTC.

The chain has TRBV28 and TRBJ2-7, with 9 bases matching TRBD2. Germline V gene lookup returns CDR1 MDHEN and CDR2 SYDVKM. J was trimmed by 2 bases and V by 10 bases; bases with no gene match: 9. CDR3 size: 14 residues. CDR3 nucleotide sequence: TGTGCCACTATGCGCGGGGGGGGTCCCTACGAGCAGTACGTC. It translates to CATMRGGGPYEQYV.

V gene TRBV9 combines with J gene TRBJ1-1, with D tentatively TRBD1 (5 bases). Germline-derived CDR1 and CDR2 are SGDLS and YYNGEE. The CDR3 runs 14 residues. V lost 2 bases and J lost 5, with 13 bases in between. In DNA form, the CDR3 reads TGTGCCAGCAGCGTTGACCCCAAGGGGACTGAAGCTTTCTTT. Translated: CASSVDPKGTEAFF.

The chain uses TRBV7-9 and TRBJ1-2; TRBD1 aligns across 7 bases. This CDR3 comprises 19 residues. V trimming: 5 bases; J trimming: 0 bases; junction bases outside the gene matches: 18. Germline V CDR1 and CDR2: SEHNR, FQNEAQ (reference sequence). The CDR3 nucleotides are TGTGCCAGCAGCAACAGAGGGGGGACAGCTGCCGGTGCTAACTATGGCTACACCTTC. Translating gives CASSNRGGTAAGANYGYTF.

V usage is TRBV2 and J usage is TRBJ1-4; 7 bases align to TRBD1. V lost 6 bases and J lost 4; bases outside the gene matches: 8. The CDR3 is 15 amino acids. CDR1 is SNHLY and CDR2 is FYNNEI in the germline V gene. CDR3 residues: CASRRGQANNEKLFF. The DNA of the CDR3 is TGTGCCAGCAGGAGAGGACAGGCAAATAATGAAAAACTGTTTTTT.

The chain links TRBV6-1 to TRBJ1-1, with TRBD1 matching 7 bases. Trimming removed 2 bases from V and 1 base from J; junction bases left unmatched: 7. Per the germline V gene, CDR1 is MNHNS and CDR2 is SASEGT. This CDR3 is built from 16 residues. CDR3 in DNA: TGTGCCAGCAGTGAACTAGTGGGACAGAAGAACACTGAAGCTTTCTTT. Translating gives CASSELVGQKNTEAFF.

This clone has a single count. CDR3: CASSLASGEAKNIQYF. For the CDR3, the DNA is TGTGCCAGCAGCTTAGCTTCGGGGGAGGCCAAAAACATTCAGTACTTC. The rearrangement links TRBV7-9 to TRBJ2-4; maybe TRBD2 (6 bases). V lost 0 bases, J lost 1 base, and 10 bases lay in between. CDR1 and CDR2 from the germline V gene are SEHNR and FQNEAQ (reference sequence). This CDR3 contains 16 residues.

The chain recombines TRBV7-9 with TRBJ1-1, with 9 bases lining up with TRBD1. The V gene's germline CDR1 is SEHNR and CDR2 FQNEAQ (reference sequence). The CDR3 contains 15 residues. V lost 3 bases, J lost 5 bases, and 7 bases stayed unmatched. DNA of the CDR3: TGTGCCAGCAGCTTGGCCGGGACAGGGAGTACTGAAGCTTTCTTT. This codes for CASSLAGTGSTEAFF.

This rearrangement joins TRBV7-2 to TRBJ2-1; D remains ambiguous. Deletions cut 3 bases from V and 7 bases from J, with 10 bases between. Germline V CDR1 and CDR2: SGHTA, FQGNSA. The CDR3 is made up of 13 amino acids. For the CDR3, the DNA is TGTGCCAGCAGCTTGGGCCTCTGGAATGAGCAGTTCTTC. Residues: CASSLGLWNEQFF. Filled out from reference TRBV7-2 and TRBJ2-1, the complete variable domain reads GAGVSQSPSNKVTEKGKDVELRCDPISGHTALYWYRQSLGQGLEFLIYFQGNSAPDKSGLPSDRFSAERTGGSVSTLTIQRTQQEDSAVYLCASSLGLWNEQFFGPGTRLTVL.

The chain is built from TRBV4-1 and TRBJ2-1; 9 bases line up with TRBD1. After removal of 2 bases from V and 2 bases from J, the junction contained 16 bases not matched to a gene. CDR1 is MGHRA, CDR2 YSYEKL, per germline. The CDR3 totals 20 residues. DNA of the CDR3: TGCGCCAGCAGCCAAAAGGATTTATTCCCGGACAGGGGAACCTACAATGAGCAGTTCTTC. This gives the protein CASSQKDLFPDRGTYNEQFF.

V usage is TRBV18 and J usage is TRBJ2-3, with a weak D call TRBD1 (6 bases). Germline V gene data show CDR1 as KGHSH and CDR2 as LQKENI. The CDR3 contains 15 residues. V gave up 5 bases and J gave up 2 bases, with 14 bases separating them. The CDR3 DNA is TGTGCCAGCTCATTCTCGGGACAACCCACAGATACGCAGTATTTT. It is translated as CASSFSGQPTDTQYF.

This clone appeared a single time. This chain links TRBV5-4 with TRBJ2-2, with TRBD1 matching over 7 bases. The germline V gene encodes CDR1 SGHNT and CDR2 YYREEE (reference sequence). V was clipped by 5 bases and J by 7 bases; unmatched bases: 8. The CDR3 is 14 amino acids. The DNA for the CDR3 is TGTGCCAGCAGTCTTGAACAGGGGCACGGGGAGCTGTTTTTT. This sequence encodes CASSLEQGHGELFF.

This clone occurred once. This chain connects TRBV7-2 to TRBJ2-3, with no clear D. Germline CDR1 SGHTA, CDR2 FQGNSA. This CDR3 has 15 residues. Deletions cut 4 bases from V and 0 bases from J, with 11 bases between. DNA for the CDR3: TGTGCCAGCAGCTCACGGGTCGAAAGCACAGATACGCAGTATTTT. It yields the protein CASSSRVESTDTQYF.

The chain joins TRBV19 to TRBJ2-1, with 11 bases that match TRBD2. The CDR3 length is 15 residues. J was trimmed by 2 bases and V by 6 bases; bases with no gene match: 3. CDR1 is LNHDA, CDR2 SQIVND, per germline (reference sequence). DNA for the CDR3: TGTGCCAGTAGGTTAGCGGGAGGGGCCTACAATGAGCAGTTCTTC. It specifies CASRLAGGAYNEQFF. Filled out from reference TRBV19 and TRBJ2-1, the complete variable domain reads DGGITQSPKYLFRKEGQNVTLSCEQNLNHDAMYWYRQDPGQGLRLIYYSQIVNDFQKGDIAEGYSVSREKKESFPLTVTSAQKNPTAFYLCASRLAGGAYNEQFFGPGTRLTVL.

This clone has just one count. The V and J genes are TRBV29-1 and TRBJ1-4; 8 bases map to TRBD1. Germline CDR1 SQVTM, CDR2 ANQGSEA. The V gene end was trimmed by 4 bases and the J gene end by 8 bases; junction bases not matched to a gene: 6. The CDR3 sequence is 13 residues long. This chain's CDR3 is CSVATGVGEKLFF. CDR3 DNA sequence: TGCAGCGTTGCGACAGGGGTAGGGGAAAAACTGTTTTTT.

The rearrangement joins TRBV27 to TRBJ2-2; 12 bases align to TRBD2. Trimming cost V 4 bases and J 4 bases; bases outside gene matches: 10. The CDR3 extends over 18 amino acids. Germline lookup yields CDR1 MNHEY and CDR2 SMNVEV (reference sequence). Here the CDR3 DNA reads TGTGCCAGCAGTTCCCCGACTAGCGGGAGAGTCCGCACCGGGGAGCTGTTTTTT. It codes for CASSSPTSGRVRTGELFF.

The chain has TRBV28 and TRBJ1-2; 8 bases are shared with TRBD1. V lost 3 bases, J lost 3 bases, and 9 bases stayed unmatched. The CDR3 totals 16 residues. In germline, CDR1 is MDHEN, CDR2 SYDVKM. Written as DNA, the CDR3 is TGTGCCAGCAGTTTTTTGGGGGGACAGGAGGACTATGGCTACACCTTC. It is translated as CASSFLGGQEDYGYTF.